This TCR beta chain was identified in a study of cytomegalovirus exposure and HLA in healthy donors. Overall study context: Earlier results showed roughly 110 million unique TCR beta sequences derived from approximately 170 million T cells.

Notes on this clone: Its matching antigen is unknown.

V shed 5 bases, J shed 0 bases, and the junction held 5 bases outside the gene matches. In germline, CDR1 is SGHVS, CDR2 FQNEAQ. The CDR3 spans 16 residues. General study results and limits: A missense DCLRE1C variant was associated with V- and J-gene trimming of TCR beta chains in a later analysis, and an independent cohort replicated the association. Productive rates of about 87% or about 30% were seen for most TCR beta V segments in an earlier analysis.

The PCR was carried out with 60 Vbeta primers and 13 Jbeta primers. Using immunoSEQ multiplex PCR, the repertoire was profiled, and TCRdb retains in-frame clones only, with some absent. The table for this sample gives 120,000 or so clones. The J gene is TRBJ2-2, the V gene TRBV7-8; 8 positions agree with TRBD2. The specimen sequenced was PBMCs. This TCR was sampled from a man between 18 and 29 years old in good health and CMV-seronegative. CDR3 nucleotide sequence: TGTGCCAGCAGCCCACGGGGGGGGGCGAACACCGGGGAGCTGTTTTTT. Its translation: CASSPRGGANTGELFF.